One sample yielded the 23 T cell receptor beta chains listed below, sequenced in a study of early T cells in non-severe SARS-CoV-2 infection. TCRdb analysed the 5' RACE reads with MiXCR anew, one entry per CDR3 protein. The table lists about 68,000 distinct CDR3 sequences, less than 15% of them singletons. Sequencing was performed on whole blood. Source of these receptors: an adult who was a healthcare worker with PCR-confirmed SARS-CoV-2 infection or an uninfected control (not recorded which).

Only a few counts were recorded for this clonotype. The chain links TRBV5-5 to TRBJ1-6, with 7 bases that match TRBD1. The trim removed 4 bases at V and 8 bases at J, leaving 9 bases unmatched. The CDR3 is 15 amino acids. Germline CDR1 and CDR2: SGHKS and YYEKEE (reference sequence). The CDR3 nucleotides are TGTGCCAGCAGCGGACGGACAGGTGAAGATTCACCCCTCCACTTT. Amino acids: CASSGRTGEDSPLHF. The variable domain in full, completed from reference TRBV5-5 and TRBJ1-6, reads DAGVTQSPTHLIKTRGQQVTLRCSPISGHKSVSWYQQVLGQGPQFIFQYYEKEERGRGNFPDRFSARQFPNYSSELNVNALLLGDSALYLCASSGRTGEDSPLHFGNGTRLTVT.

This clonotype has more than one count but fewer than ten. The genes are TRBV6-5 and TRBJ2-1, with 8 positions matching TRBD2. Germline-derived CDR1 and CDR2 are MNHEY and SVGAGI. The CDR3 is 13 residues long. V trimming: 5 bases; J trimming: 7 bases; junction bases outside the gene matches: 4. CDR3 region: CASSRTSSNEQFF. CDR3 nucleotide sequence: TGTGCCAGCAGTCGGACTAGCTCGAATGAGCAGTTCTTC.

This clonotype was counted at least ten times. V and J are TRBV11-2 and TRBJ1-5; TRBD1 agrees at 8 bases. The CDR3 has 15 residues. Germline V CDR1 and CDR2: SGHAT, FQNNGV. J lost 4 bases, V lost 5 bases, and 7 bases had no gene match. The CDR3: CASSTGDRGNQPQHF. Here the CDR3 DNA reads TGTGCCAGCAGCACCGGTGACAGGGGAAATCAGCCCCAGCATTTT.

This clonotype was observed at least ten times. This sequence joins TRBV6-2 or TRBV6-3 and TRBJ2-6; D is undetermined. The V gene's germline CDR1 is MNHEY and CDR2 SVGEGT. The CDR3 loop spans 14 amino acids. Trimming shortened V by 4 bases and J by 0 bases, and 4 bases separated the two germline ends. As DNA, the CDR3 is TGTGCCAGCAGTTGGGACTCTGGGGCCAACGTCCTGACTTTC. It specifies CASSWDSGANVLTF.

This clonotype was seen many times. V gene TRBV7-6 combines with J gene TRBJ2-2; TRBD1 or TRBD2 may be the D gene (5 bases each). The CDR3 is made up of 16 amino acids. V lost 5 bases and J 0 bases, leaving 13 bases between the germline ends. Looked up from germline, CDR1 is SGHVS and CDR2 is FNYEAQ. The CDR3 sequence is CASSRSLGANTGELFF. Here the CDR3 DNA reads TGTGCCAGCAGCCGGTCTTTGGGGGCGAACACCGGGGAGCTGTTTTTT. Using reference TRBV7-6 and TRBJ2-2 for the parts outside the CDR3, the full variable domain is GAGVSQSPRYKVTKRGQDVALRCDPISGHVSLYWYRQALGQGPEFLTYFNYEAQQDKSGLPNDRFSAERPEGSISTLTIQRTEQRDSAMYRCASSRSLGANTGELFFGEGSRLTVL.

This clonotype was picked up many times. This rearrangement joins TRBV12-3 or TRBV12-4 to TRBJ2-1, with TRBD1 matching 7 bases. J lost 10 bases, V lost 10 bases, and 19 bases had no gene match. The CDR3 loop spans 15 amino acids. CDR3: CATSSGDRAPREQFF. The CDR3 DNA sequence: TGTGCCACCTCATCGGGTGACAGGGCCCCCAGGGAGCAGTTCTTC.

The chain combines TRBV30 with TRBJ2-3, with 9 bases identical to TRBD1. The J segment lost 2 bases and the V segment lost 3 bases, leaving 9 bases of the junction unmatched. The CDR3 has 16 amino acids. Germline values: CDR1 GTSNPN, CDR2 SVGIG (reference sequence). For the CDR3, the DNA is TGTGCCTGGAGCCGAGGGGACAGGGAGGACACAGATACGCAGTATTTT. Translated, it gives CAWSRGDREDTDTQYF.

This clonotype was found a few times. V and J are TRBV7-2 and TRBJ2-4, with TRBD2 matching over 13 bases. The junction had 5 bases not matched to a gene; V was cut back by 1 base and J by 8 bases. Per germline, CDR1 SGHTA and CDR2 FQGNSA. This CDR3 spans 16 amino acids. CDR3 protein: CASSLVGTSGVDIQYF. The CDR3 DNA sequence: TGTGCCAGCAGCTTAGTAGGGACTAGCGGGGTAGACATTCAGTACTTC.

This clonotype was counted a few times. The chain couples TRBV30 to TRBJ1-2; weak D call: TRBD1 (5 bases). CDR1 is GTSNPN, CDR2 SVGIG, per germline (reference sequence). Trimming removed 5 bases at V and 8 bases at J, with 18 bases between. The CDR3 covers 13 residues. CDR3 nucleotides: TGTGCCTGGGCCGGGAACCGTTGGGGGGGCTACACCTTC. This sequence encodes CAWAGNRWGGYTF.

V gene TRBV6-7 combines with J gene TRBJ1-4; D unresolved. Being an ORF, TRBV6-7 has a function that is uncertain. Between the trimmed V and J ends, which lost 11 bases and 4 bases, there was a span of 5 bases. The CDR3 spans 10 residues. CDR3 amino acids: CAWGNEKLFF. CDR3 sequence (DNA): TGTGCCTGGGGTAATGAAAAACTGTTTTTT.

The chain is built from TRBV6-6 and TRBJ1-4; possibly TRBD1 for D (6 bases). Trimming stripped 6 bases from V and 14 bases from J, with 16 bases between. Per the germline V gene, CDR1 is MNHNY and CDR2 is SVGAGI (reference sequence). The CDR3 runs to 12 residues. CDR3 sequence reads: CASSEQRGGLFF. The CDR3, as DNA: TGTGCCAGCAGCGAACAGAGAGGGGGGCTGTTTTTT.

This chain uses TRBV5-5 with TRBJ1-1, with a weak D call TRBD1 (5 bases). There are 13 residues in the CDR3. V was trimmed by 2 bases and J by 3 bases, leaving 8 bases between them. The germline V gene has CDR1 SGHKS and CDR2 YYEKEE (reference sequence). The CDR3 coding sequence is TGTGCCAGCAGCTTTGAGGGGTACACTGAAGCTTTCTTT. Its protein is CASSFEGYTEAFF. Together with reference TRBV5-5 and TRBJ1-1, the CDR3 gives the full variable domain: DAGVTQSPTHLIKTRGQQVTLRCSPISGHKSVSWYQQVLGQGPQFIFQYYEKEERGRGNFPDRFSARQFPNYSSELNVNALLLGDSALYLCASSFEGYTEAFFGQGTRLTVV.

This clonotype was seen a few times. The chain uses TRBV4-3 and TRBJ2-7; maybe TRBD2 (6 bases). Germline-derived CDR1 and CDR2 are LGHNA and YSLEER. The CDR3 covers 18 residues. Trimming removed 1 base from V and 0 bases from J, with 19 bases in between. The CDR3 is CASSQAWGGEAASYEQYF. The CDR3, as DNA: TGCGCCAGCAGCCAAGCCTGGGGAGGCGAAGCGGCCTCCTACGAGCAGTACTTC.

The chain has TRBV10-3 and TRBJ2-3; D unresolved. V was pared by 3 bases and J by 4 bases, with 2 bases between. CDR1 and CDR2 from the germline V gene are ENHRY and SYGVKD. There are 11 residues in the CDR3. CDR3 DNA sequence: TGTGCCATCAGTGACCCAGATACGCAGTATTTT. It codes for CAISDPDTQYF.

The rearrangement joins TRBV7-2 to TRBJ2-1; TRBD2 is a possible D gene (5 bases). The CDR3 length is 13 residues. From germline, CDR1 is SGHTA and CDR2 FQGNSA. Trimming removed 3 bases at V and 9 bases at J, with 12 bases between. The CDR3 spells CASSFRPSIEQFF. For the CDR3, the DNA is TGTGCCAGCAGCTTCCGTCCTAGCATTGAGCAGTTCTTC.

This clonotype was detected a few times. The chain joins TRBV9 to TRBJ2-7; the D gene could be TRBD1 or TRBD2 (5 bases each). Germline CDR1 SGDLS, CDR2 YYNGEE. The germline V and J ends were trimmed by 4 bases and 3 bases, with 17 bases remaining between them. The CDR3 has 15 residues. The DNA of the CDR3 is TGTGCCAGCAGCCCAGGGAGTTGGGGTGACTACGAGCAGTACTTC. This gives the protein CASSPGSWGDYEQYF.

This clonotype appeared many times. This rearrangement joins TRBV20-1 to TRBJ1-1; 9 bases are a match to TRBD1. Looked up from germline, CDR1 is DFQATT and CDR2 is SNEGSKA (reference sequence). V shed 1 base, J shed 4 bases, and the junction held 4 bases outside the gene matches. This CDR3 is 14 amino acids long. The CDR3 region is CSARGLQGATEAFF. The CDR3 nucleotides read TGCAGTGCTAGAGGATTACAGGGGGCCACTGAAGCTTTCTTT.

The gene calls are TRBV19 and TRBJ1-2; D ambiguous. CDR3 length: 16 amino acids. V lost 3 bases and J 5 bases, leaving 19 bases between the germline ends. Looked up from germline, CDR1 is LNHDA and CDR2 is SQIVND (reference sequence). CDR3 nucleotide sequence: TGTGCCAGTAGTATTGACCCCTACAGATGGGTTTATGGCTACACCTTC. Its translation: CASSIDPYRWVYGYTF.

This clonotype was seen a few times. This chain connects TRBV5-1 to TRBJ2-2; no clear D gene. Germline CDR1 SGHRS, CDR2 YFSETQ. The CDR3 covers 14 residues. V lost 3 bases and J lost 0, with 6 bases in between. CDR3 bases: TGCGCCAGCAGCTCCGGACCGAACACCGGGGAGCTGTTTTTT. It yields the protein CASSSGPNTGELFF. The variable domain in full, with the rest retrieved from reference TRBV5-1 and TRBJ2-2, is KAGVTQTPRYLIKTRGQQVTLSCSPISGHRSVSWYQQTPGQGLQFLFEYFSETQRNKGNFPGRFSGRQFSNSRSEMNVSTLELGDSALYLCASSSGPNTGELFFGEGSRLTVL.

CDR3 in DNA: TGTGCCAGCAGTGATATAGCTGTATCCCTCAATGAGCAGTTCTTC. Translating it yields CASSDIAVSLNEQFF. This chain connects TRBV6-1 to TRBJ2-1; D ambiguous. V lost 3 bases, J lost 6 bases, and 15 bases lay in between. The CDR3 runs 15 residues. Per germline, CDR1 MNHNS and CDR2 SASEGT.

The genes are TRBV10-1 and TRBJ2-3, with TRBD2 as a possible D gene (5 bases). Trimming pared 9 bases from V and 1 base from J, leaving 14 bases between. Germline loops: CDR1 WNHNN, CDR2 SYGVQD (reference sequence). The CDR3 loop spans 14 amino acids. For the CDR3, the DNA is TGCGCCAGGCCCCCGAACGGGGGCACAGATACGCAGTATTTT. Residues: CARPPNGGTDTQYF.

For this clonotype: Possible read error: a much larger clone is one base away. The chain carries TRBV28 and TRBJ2-3; 8 bases match TRBD1. Per germline, CDR1 MDHEN and CDR2 SYDVKM. The CDR3 length is 18 residues. CDR3 coding DNA: TGTGTCAGCAGTTTTGTCGGGGTGACAGGGGACCGCACAGATACGCAGTATTTT. Translating it yields CVSSFVGVTGDRTDTQYF.

Only a few counts were recorded for this clonotype. The genes are TRBV2 and TRBJ1-2, with 7 bases that match TRBD1. This CDR3 spans 13 amino acids. CDR1 and CDR2 (germline): SNHLY, FYNNEI. Losses at the gene ends were 6 bases for V and 7 bases for J; bases not matched to a gene: 8. This chain's CDR3 is CASRPTGYFGYTF. The CDR3 DNA is TGTGCCAGCAGACCGACAGGGTATTTTGGCTACACCTTC.